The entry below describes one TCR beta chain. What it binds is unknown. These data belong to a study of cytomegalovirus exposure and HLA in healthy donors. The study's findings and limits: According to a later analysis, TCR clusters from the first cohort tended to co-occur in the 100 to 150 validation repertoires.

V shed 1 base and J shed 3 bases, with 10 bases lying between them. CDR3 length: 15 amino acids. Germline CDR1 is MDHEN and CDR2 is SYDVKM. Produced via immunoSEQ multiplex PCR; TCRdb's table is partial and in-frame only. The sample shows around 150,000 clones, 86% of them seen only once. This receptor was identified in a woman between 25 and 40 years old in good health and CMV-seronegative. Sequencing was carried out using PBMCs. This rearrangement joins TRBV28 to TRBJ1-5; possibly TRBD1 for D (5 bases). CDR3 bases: TGTGCCAGCAGTTTATATCGGGGGAACAATCAGCCCCAGCATTTT. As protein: CASSLYRGNNQPQHF.